A selection of T cell receptor beta chains follows, all from one sample in a study of blood T cells in healthy people across ages. TCRdb reprocessed the 5' RACE reads with MiXCR, giving one entry per CDR3 protein. The data show 1.5 million to 2 million distinct CDR3 sequences, with 28% seen just once and roughly 8% held by the top ten. Input material: blood. Source of these receptors: a woman in her 30s in good health. The CDR3 runs from the conserved cysteine through the conserved F or W.

j_gene: TRBJ2-1
v_gene: TRBV9
CDR3aa: CASSGSPSGFNEQFF

j_gene: NA
v_gene: TRBV5-1
CDR3aa: CASSLVLRGQGEQYF

j_gene: TRBJ2-3
v_gene: TRBV12-5
CDR3aa: CASGKQTGPTDTQYF

j_gene: NA
v_gene: TRBV29-1
CDR3aa: CSVGGTGMREQYF

j_gene: TRBJ2-1
v_gene: TRBV5-6
CDR3aa: CASSLDRINEQFF

j_gene: TRBJ2-1
v_gene: TRBV5-1
CDR3aa: CASSPGTSGVYNEQFF

j_gene: TRBJ2-7
v_gene: TRBV7-2
CDR3aa: CASSLDGGIFYYEQYF

j_gene: TRBJ2-7
v_gene: TRBV7-2
CDR3aa: CASSWAGESYEQYF

j_gene: TRBJ1-2
v_gene: TRBV12-3/TRBV12-4
CDR3aa: CASTWSRAEGYTF

j_gene: TRBJ1-5
v_gene: TRBV29-1
CDR3aa: CSVLTQGSNQPQHF

j_gene: TRBJ1-2
v_gene: TRBV30
CDR3aa: CAWRDKTGFDYGYTF

j_gene: TRBJ2-5
v_gene: TRBV4-1
CDR3aa: CASSQDGGETQYF

j_gene: TRBJ2-6
v_gene: TRBV4-3
CDR3aa: CASSQDSSGANVLTF

j_gene: TRBJ1-4
v_gene: TRBV7-9
CDR3aa: CASSAQQGASEKRFF

j_gene: TRBJ1-2
v_gene: TRBV27
CDR3aa: CASRRDRNNYGYTF

j_gene: TRBJ2-3
v_gene: TRBV20-1
CDR3aa: CSAPLAGGSGDTQYF

j_gene: NA
v_gene: TRBV18
CDR3aa: CASSPESPYEQYF

j_gene: TRBJ1-1
v_gene: TRBV2
CDR3aa: CASGRVNTEAFF

j_gene: TRBJ1-4
v_gene: TRBV6-5
CDR3aa: CASSHTGGGGEKLFF

j_gene: TRBJ2-5
v_gene: TRBV12-3/TRBV12-4
CDR3aa: CASQQGLGTQYF

j_gene: TRBJ1-2
v_gene: TRBV29-1
CDR3aa: CSFTARGGYGYTF

j_gene: TRBJ1-2
v_gene: TRBV20-1
CDR3aa: CSARDGDRVYGYTF

j_gene: TRBJ2-7
v_gene: TRBV7-2
CDR3aa: CASSLSSGDSYEQCF

j_gene: NA
v_gene: TRBV6-1
CDR3aa: CASSGGVSPTQYF